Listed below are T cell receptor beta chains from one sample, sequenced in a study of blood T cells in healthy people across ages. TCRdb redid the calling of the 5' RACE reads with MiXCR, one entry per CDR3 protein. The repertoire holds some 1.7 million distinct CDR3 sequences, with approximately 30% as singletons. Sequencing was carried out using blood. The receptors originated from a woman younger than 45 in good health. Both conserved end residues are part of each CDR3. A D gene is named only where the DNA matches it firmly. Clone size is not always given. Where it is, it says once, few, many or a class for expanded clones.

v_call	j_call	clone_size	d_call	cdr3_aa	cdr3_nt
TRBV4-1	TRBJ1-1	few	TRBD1	CASSLPGGGNTEAFF	TGCGCCAGCAGCCTACCAGGGGGTGGGAACACTGAAGCTTTCTTT
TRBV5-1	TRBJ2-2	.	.	CASSLDPANTGELFF	TGCGCCAGCAGCTTGGATCCAGCGAACACCGGGGAGCTGTTTTTT
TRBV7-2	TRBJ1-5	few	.	CASSLRGFKGASNQPQHF	TGTGCCAGCAGCTTAAGGGGATTCAAAGGGGCCAGCAATCAGCCCCAGCATTTT
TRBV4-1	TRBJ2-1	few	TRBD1	CASRDRGRSEQFF	TGCGCCAGCAGGGACAGGGGAAGGAGTGAGCAGTTCTTC
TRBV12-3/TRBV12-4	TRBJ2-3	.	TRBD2	CATALAGGFTQYF	TGTGCCACCGCCCTGGCCGGGGGGTTTACGCAGTATTTT
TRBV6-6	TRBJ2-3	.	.	CASSYGEADTQYF	TGTGCCAGCAGTTACGGAGAAGCAGATACGCAGTATTTT
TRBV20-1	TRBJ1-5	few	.	CSASLARKNQPQHF	TGCAGTGCTAGTTTGGCCAGGAAGAATCAGCCCCAGCATTTT
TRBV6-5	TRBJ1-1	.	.	CASSYSWNTEAFF	TGTGCCAGCAGTTACTCGTGGAACACTGAAGCTTTCTTT
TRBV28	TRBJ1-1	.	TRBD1	CASSSGQGAEGAFF	TGTGCCAGCAGTTCCGGACAGGGGGCGGAAGGAGCTTTCTTT
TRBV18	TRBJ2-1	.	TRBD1	CASSPPGQGMNEQFF	TGTGCCAGCTCACCCCCGGGACAGGGGATGAATGAGCAGTTCTTC
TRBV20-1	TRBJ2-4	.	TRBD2	CSARVAGGLSNEQYF	TGCAGTGCTAGAGTAGCGGGGGGCCTTTCCAATGAGCAGTACTTC
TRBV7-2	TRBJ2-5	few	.	CASSLSSGKQETQYF	TGTGCCAGCAGCTTGAGTAGCGGCAAGCAAGAGACCCAGTACTTC
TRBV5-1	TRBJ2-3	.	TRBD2	CASSFIAGPSTDTQYF	TGCGCCAGCAGCTTTATAGCGGGTCCTAGCACAGATACGCAGTATTTT
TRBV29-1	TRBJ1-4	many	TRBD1	CSVEKGATEKLFF	TGCAGCGTTGAGAAGGGGGCTACCGAAAAACTGTTTTTT
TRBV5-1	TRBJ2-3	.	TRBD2	CASSLVSGGAGAQYF	TGCGCCAGCAGCTTGGTCTCGGGAGGGGCAGGGGCGCAGTATTTT
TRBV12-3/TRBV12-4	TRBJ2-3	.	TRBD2	CASSLLDGTSGGDAQYF	TGTGCCAGCAGTTTACTCGATGGGACTAGCGGGGGAGATGCGCAGTATTTT
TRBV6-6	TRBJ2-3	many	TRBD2	CASSSGGRQYF	TGTGCCAGCAGTTCGGGGGGTAGGCAGTATTTT
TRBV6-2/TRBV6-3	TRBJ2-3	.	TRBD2	CASSYGGLGDTQYF	TGTGCCAGCAGTTACGGGGGACTAGGAGATACGCAGTATTTT
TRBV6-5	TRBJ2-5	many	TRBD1	CASRPDRGRETQYF	TGTGCCAGCAGACCGGACAGGGGGCGAGAGACCCAGTACTTC
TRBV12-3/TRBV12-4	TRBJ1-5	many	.	CASSPPGAGSYSNQPQHF	TGTGCCAGCAGTCCCCCGGGGGCAGGCAGTTATAGCAATCAGCCCCAGCATTTT
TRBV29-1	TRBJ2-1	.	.	CSVVLTNEQFF	TGCAGCGTTGTCCTCACCAATGAGCAGTTCTTC
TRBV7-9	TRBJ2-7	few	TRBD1	CASSYPGQGSPYEQYF	TGTGCCAGCAGCTACCCGGGACAGGGGAGTCCCTACGAGCAGTACTTC
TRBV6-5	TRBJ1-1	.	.	CASRLSAEAFF	TGTGCCAGCCGACTTTCAGCTGAAGCTTTCTTT
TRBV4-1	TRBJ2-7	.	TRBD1	CASAPPGQGANEQYF	TGCGCCAGCGCTCCTCCGGGACAGGGGGCCAACGAGCAGTACTTC
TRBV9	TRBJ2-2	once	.	CASSPRGRGGTGELFF	TGTGCCAGCAGCCCTCGGGGCAGGGGCGGCACCGGGGAGCTGTTTTTT
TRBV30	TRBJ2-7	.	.	CAWSVVGYPQYNEQYF	TGTGCCTGGAGTGTTGTTGGCTATCCACAGTACAATGAGCAGTACTTC
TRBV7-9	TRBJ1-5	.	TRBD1	CASSLTGTVDQPQHF	TGTGCCAGCAGCTTAACCGGGACAGTAGATCAGCCCCAGCATTTT
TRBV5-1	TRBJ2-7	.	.	CASSLAIGTALSYEQYF	TGCGCCAGCAGCTTGGCCATAGGGACGGCGCTTTCCTACGAGCAGTACTTC
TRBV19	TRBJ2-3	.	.	CASSMGGGTQYF	TGTGCCAGTAGTATGGGGGGAGGAACGCAGTATTTT
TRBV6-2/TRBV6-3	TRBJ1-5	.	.	CASSYPERLNQPQHF	TGTGCCAGCAGTTACCCCGAGAGGCTCAATCAGCCCCAGCATTTT
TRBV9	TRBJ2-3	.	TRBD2	CASSPDGRDTQYF	TGTGCCAGCAGCCCGGACGGGAGGGATACGCAGTATTTT
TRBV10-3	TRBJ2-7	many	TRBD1	CAISESGTGYYEQYF	TGTGCCATCAGTGAATCGGGGACAGGGTATTACGAGCAGTACTTC
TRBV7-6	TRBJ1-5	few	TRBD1	CANSTDRDVRGQPQHF	TGTGCCAACTCAACGGACAGGGACGTTCGGGGTCAGCCCCAGCATTTT
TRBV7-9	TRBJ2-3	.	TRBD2	CASSFRLAGGPTDTQYF	TGTGCCAGCAGCTTCCGACTAGCGGGGGGACCTACAGATACGCAGTATTTT
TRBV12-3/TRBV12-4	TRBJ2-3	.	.	CASTRRVTDTQYF	TGTGCCAGCACCCGACGGGTGACAGATACGCAGTATTTT
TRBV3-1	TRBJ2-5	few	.	CASSRQEGETQYF	TGTGCCAGCAGCCGACAGGAGGGGGAGACCCAGTACTTC
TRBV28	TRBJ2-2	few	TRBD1	CASSTRDRGHDGELFF	TGTGCCAGCAGTACAAGGGACAGGGGGCATGACGGGGAGCTGTTTTTT
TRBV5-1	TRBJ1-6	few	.	CASSADRSYNSPLHF	TGCGCCAGCAGCGCCGACAGATCCTATAATTCACCCCTCCACTTT
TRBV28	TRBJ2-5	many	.	CASSLGAPKTQYF	TGTGCCAGCAGTTTAGGGGCTCCAAAGACCCAGTACTTC
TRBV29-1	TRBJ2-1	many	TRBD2	CSVEGRMRAGGYNEQFF	TGCAGCGTTGAGGGCCGCATGAGAGCGGGGGGATACAATGAGCAGTTCTTC
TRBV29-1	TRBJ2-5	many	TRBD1	CSVDRGEETQYF	TGCAGCGTCGACAGGGGGGAAGAGACCCAGTACTTC
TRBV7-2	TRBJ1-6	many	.	CASSLEQNSPLHF	TGTGCCAGCAGCTTAGAGCAGAATTCACCCCTCCACTTT
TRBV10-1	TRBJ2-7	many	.	CASSELVAGSYEQYF	TGCGCCAGCAGTGAGCTGGTAGCCGGGTCCTACGAGCAGTACTTC
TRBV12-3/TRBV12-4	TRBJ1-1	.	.	CASSSSDSNTEAFF	TGTGCCAGCAGCTCCTCGGACAGTAACACTGAAGCTTTCTTT